This record looks at one T cell receptor beta chain sequence and its context. Its matching antigen is unknown. V gave up 0 bases and J gave up 0 bases; unmatched junction bases: 3. The V gene's germline CDR1 is SGHRS and CDR2 YFSETQ. CDR3 size: 16 residues. The data belong to a study of cytomegalovirus exposure and HLA in healthy donors. Study-wide background: Earlier sequencing of 150 million to 200 million T cells yielded 100 million to 120 million unique TCR beta sequences. Study-wide findings and caveats: In vitro confirmation showed three CMV-associated chains to be CMV antigen specific.

PCR was performed using 60 Vbeta and 13 Jbeta primers. Assay used: immunoSEQ multiplex PCR; TCRdb lists only in-frame clones, some missing. Its listing shows around 80,000 clones. The chain is built from TRBV5-1 and TRBJ1-3; 7 bases fit TRBD1. The clonotype originates from a man between 35 and 55 years old in good health and CMV-seronegative. The sequenced sample was PBMCs. The CDR3 here is CASSLGQGPSGNTIYF. Written as DNA, the CDR3 is TGCGCCAGCAGCTTGGGACAGGGCCCCTCTGGAAACACCATATATTTT.